Sequencing of this T cell receptor beta chain was carried out in a study of control samples from healthy donors and cancer patients (TCRdb year 2020). Trimming takes 5 bases off V and 2 bases off J; junction bases not matched to a gene: 8. Per the germline V gene (reference sequence), GTSNPN is the CDR1 and SVGIG is the CDR2. The CDR3 contains 14 residues, cysteine and phenylalanine counted. CDR3 DNA only is kept here, 42 bases in frame from base 1. Concerning this clone itself: There is no known antigen for this receptor. No clone much larger than this one lies a single base away; base qualities are absent.

Libraries came from the immunoSEQ multiplex PCR assay. Sourced from immuneACCESS, this table was stored by TCRdb with only in-frame sequences that have V and J called. A share of the clones is absent; for the studies checked, an unresolved V gene accounts for under half, and the remainder has no known explanation. The sample table contains roughly 49,000 clones; only one count was recorded for about 92% of them. The ten largest clones represent roughly 0.8% of the sample. This sequence originates from a man aged 30-40 years with colorectal cancer. The source material was PBMCs. This sequence uses TRBV30 and TRBJ1-2; a stretch of 7 junction bases matches TRBD1. The CDR3: CAWGRGGQNYGYTF. The nucleotides are TGTGCCTGGGGAAGGGGGGGACAGAACTATGGCTACACCTTC.